What follows are 18 T cell receptor beta chains derived from one specimen sequenced in a study of cytomegalovirus exposure and HLA in healthy donors. Use of 60 Vbeta and 13 Jbeta primers characterized the PCR. Produced via immunoSEQ multiplex PCR; TCRdb's table is partial and in-frame only. Of roughly 150,000 clones listed, around 80% are singletons. The sample was PBMCs. Receptors originate from a middle-aged man in good health and CMV-seropositive.

The chain is built from TRBV5-1 and TRBJ2-1; 8 bases fit TRBD1. Germline CDR1 SGHRS, CDR2 YFSETQ. V shed 0 bases, J shed 5 bases, and the junction held 4 bases outside the gene matches. The CDR3 sequence is 15 residues long. CDR3 sequence (DNA): TGCGCCAGCAGCTTGGGACAGGGGCCGCACAATGAGCAGTTCTTC. It specifies CASSLGQGPHNEQFF.

In this sample, this clone turned up once. In nucleotides, the CDR3 is TGTGCCAGCAGGACCCGGGGTCCGTATGGCTACACCTTC. Translated: CASRTRGPYGYTF. V gene TRBV2 combines with J gene TRBJ1-2; D gene uncertain. V dropped 6 bases and J dropped 5 bases, with 13 bases sitting between them. Germline V gives CDR1 SNHLY, CDR2 FYNNEI. The CDR3 has 13 residues.

The CDR3 coding sequence is TGTGCCAGCAGGTTCCCTAGCGGGAGCTCCTACGAGCAGTACTTC. This sequence encodes CASRFPSGSSYEQYF. This rearrangement joins TRBV6-1 to TRBJ2-7; 10 bases line up with TRBD2. The CDR3 totals 15 residues. CDR1 and CDR2 (germline): MNHNS, SASEGT. The junction had 5 bases not matched to a gene; V was cut back by 6 bases and J by 0 bases.

The rearrangement links TRBV19 to TRBJ1-1, with D unresolved. This CDR3 is 14 amino acids long. Trimming removed 5 bases at V and 2 bases at J, with 12 bases between. CDR1 is LNHDA, CDR2 SQIVND, per germline (reference sequence). For the CDR3, the DNA is TGTGCCAGTAGTCGAGACTTAATAAACACTGAAGCTTTCTTT. Translating gives CASSRDLINTEAFF.

The chain combines TRBV29-1 with TRBJ2-1; tentative D call: TRBD1 (6 bases). Germline lookup yields CDR1 SQVTM and CDR2 ANQGSEA. V was pared by 6 bases and J by 10 bases, with 10 bases between. The CDR3 contains 10 residues. The DNA of the CDR3 is TGCAGCGTACAGGGATTGGAGCAGTTCTTC. The encoded protein is CSVQGLEQFF.

The V gene is TRBV15, the J gene TRBJ1-2; D not resolved. The length of the CDR3 is 14 residues. Trimming cost V 0 bases and J 7 bases, with 12 bases left between them. Germline CDR1 and CDR2: LNHNV and YYDKDF (reference sequence). CDR3 sequence reads: CATSRDPSSFGYTF. DNA for the CDR3: TGTGCCACCAGCAGAGATCCAAGCTCCTTTGGCTACACCTTC.

The rearrangement uses TRBV10-3 and TRBJ2-3; the match to TRBD2 covers 13 bases. Germline V CDR1 and CDR2: ENHRY, SYGVKD. The V and J ends lost 9 bases and 8 bases, in that order; junction bases with no gene match: 8. The CDR3 consists of 14 residues. The CDR3, as DNA: TGTGCCATATCACTAGCGGGAGGGCTAGGTACGCAGTATTTT. This sequence encodes CAISLAGGLGTQYF.

V and J are TRBV9 and TRBJ2-1, with TRBD2 as a possible D gene (5 bases). Germline V gene data show CDR1 as SGDLS and CDR2 as YYNGEE. There are 13 residues in the CDR3. The germline V and J ends were trimmed by 3 bases and 8 bases, with 12 bases remaining between them. CDR3 in amino acids: CASSAGHGDEQFF. In DNA, the CDR3 is TGTGCCAGCAGCGCGGGCCACGGGGATGAGCAGTTCTTC.

Only one count was recorded for this clone. The rearrangement links TRBV19 to TRBJ2-6, with TRBD2 matching over 7 bases. The trim removed 5 bases at V and 1 base at J, leaving 14 bases unmatched. Germline CDR1 and CDR2: LNHDA and SQIVND (reference sequence). The CDR3 length is 19 residues. CDR3 coding DNA: TGTGCCAGTAGTCGGGTTCAGGCCACGGGGGGATCTGGGGCCAACGTCCTGACTTTC. This codes for CASSRVQATGGSGANVLTF. Full variable domain (missing parts from reference TRBV19 and TRBJ2-6): DGGITQSPKYLFRKEGQNVTLSCEQNLNHDAMYWYRQDPGQGLRLIYYSQIVNDFQKGDIAEGYSVSREKKESFPLTVTSAQKNPTAFYLCASSRVQATGGSGANVLTFGAGSRLTVL.

The chain recombines TRBV7-2 with TRBJ1-1; TRBD1 matches at 9 bases. V gave up 5 bases and J gave up 3 bases; unmatched junction bases: 10. The CDR3 has 16 amino acids. In germline, CDR1 is SGHTA, CDR2 FQGNSA. CDR3: CASSPSSDRGYTEAFF. In DNA, the CDR3 is TGTGCCAGCAGCCCCTCTTCGGACAGGGGCTACACTGAAGCTTTCTTT.

This chain joins TRBV25-1 and TRBJ2-5; D is uncertain. Germline assignment: CDR1 MGHDK and CDR2 SYGVNS. Trimming cost V 9 bases and J 1 base, with 15 bases left between them. The CDR3 is made up of 14 amino acids. CDR3 protein: CASAEETFQETQYF. CDR3 nucleotide sequence: TGTGCCAGTGCAGAGGAGACGTTCCAAGAGACCCAGTACTTC.

This clone came up once. CDR3 in DNA: TGTGCCAGCAGCCGAGAAGCGGCAGCCGGACCTGGGGCTGAAGCTTTCTTT. This sequence encodes CASSREAAAGPGAEAFF. This chain connects TRBV4-2 to TRBJ1-1; D gene ambiguous. The germline V gene has CDR1 LGHNA and CDR2 YNFKEQ. The CDR3 length is 17 residues. The V end was cut by 4 bases, the J end by 6 bases, with 24 bases between.

This clone was picked up a small number of times. The chain joins TRBV25-1 to TRBJ2-5, with D tentatively TRBD2 (5 bases). Germline CDR1 and CDR2: MGHDK and SYGVNS. V was pared by 3 bases and J by 5 bases, with 10 bases between. This CDR3 has 13 amino acids. CDR3 sequence reads: CASSDGSRETQYF. CDR3 nucleotides: TGTGCCAGCAGTGATGGGAGTAGGGAGACCCAGTACTTC.

This chain uses TRBV5-4 with TRBJ2-7; TRBD2 agrees at 9 bases. Trimming at V came to 5 bases and at J to 0 bases, leaving 6 bases not matched to a gene. The CDR3 loop spans 15 amino acids. Germline assignment: CDR1 SGHNT and CDR2 YYREEE (reference sequence). The CDR3 spells CASSLSGSLSYEQYF. CDR3 bases: TGTGCCAGCAGTCTTAGCGGGAGTCTCTCCTACGAGCAGTACTTC.

V usage is TRBV30 and J usage is TRBJ2-6; the D gene is possibly TRBD2 (5 bases). There are 15 residues in the CDR3. With 4 bases removed from V and 0 bases from J, the gap between germline ends came to 10 bases. Germline-derived CDR1 and CDR2 are GTSNPN and SVGIG (reference sequence). CDR3 DNA sequence: TGTGCCTGGACAGAGGGTTCCTCTGGGGCCAACGTCCTGACTTTC. Amino acids: CAWTEGSSGANVLTF.

A single count supports this clone. The chain couples TRBV6-5 to TRBJ1-2; the match to TRBD1 covers 7 bases. The CDR3 extends over 13 amino acids. V lost 5 bases and J lost 3; bases outside the gene matches: 3. Germline CDR1 MNHEY, CDR2 SVGAGI. In DNA, the CDR3 is TGTGCCAGCAGTGTTACAGGGGACTATGGCTACACCTTC. Translation gives CASSVTGDYGYTF.

This clone has only a few counts. The V call is TRBV9, the J call TRBJ2-5; D unresolved. The CDR3 totals 12 residues. V was cut by 0 bases and J by 3 bases, with 3 bases left in between. Germline V gene data show CDR1 as SGDLS and CDR2 as YYNGEE. The CDR3 region is CASSVGEETQYF. The CDR3 bases are TGTGCCAGCAGCGTAGGCGAAGAGACCCAGTACTTC.

The V and J genes are TRBV5-1 and TRBJ2-4, with a weak D call TRBD1 (6 bases). Germline CDR1 reads SGHRS; CDR2 reads YFSETQ. The CDR3 has 12 residues. With 7 bases removed from V and 8 bases from J, the gap between germline ends came to 13 bases. The CDR3 sequence is CASAFEGDIQYF. The CDR3 bases are TGCGCCAGCGCCTTCGAGGGGGACATTCAGTACTTC.